One and the same sample provided the 27 T cell receptor beta chains below, sequenced in a study of beta chain features in type 1 diabetes. The entirety of the isolated RNA underwent reverse transcription, so expressed TCRB transcripts were sequenced. TCRdb's copy holds only in-frame clones and misses some; the assay was immunoSEQ multiplex PCR. Among approximately 44,000 clones listed, 66% were seen once. General study points: Moderate but significant shortening of TCRB CDR3s was recorded in all four CD4+ subsets from Type 1 diabetes patients.

These receptors' targets are unknown. Sequencing input: Tregs from blood. These receptors were collected from a woman aged 18-30 years with type 1 diabetes.

The chain links TRBV5-1 to TRBJ2-7; TRBD1 matches 7 bases. CDR1 is SGHRS, CDR2 YFSETQ, per germline. J was trimmed by 6 bases and V by 4 bases; bases with no gene match: 10. The CDR3 extends over 14 amino acids. The CDR3, as DNA: TGCGCCAGCAGCCCGGGGACAGCGAATGCCGAGCAGTACTTC. Amino acid sequence: CASSPGTANAEQYF.

This clone appeared a few times. V is TRBV5-4 and J is TRBJ2-7; D is undetermined. The CDR3 runs to 12 residues. V lost 1 base to trimming and J lost 0 bases, with 2 bases between them. CDR1 SGHNT and CDR2 YYREEE come from the germline V gene (reference sequence). CDR3 nucleotide sequence: TGTGCCAGCAGCTTGCACTCCTACGAGCAGTACTTC. As protein: CASSLHSYEQYF.

The gene calls are TRBV7-3 and TRBJ2-1; the match to TRBD2 covers 7 bases. V shed 5 bases and J 0 bases; nucleotides not matched to a gene: 7. Germline V CDR1 and CDR2: SGHTA, FQGTGA. The length of the CDR3 is 16 residues. The CDR3 loop reads CASSPTGGSSYNEQFF. The CDR3, as DNA: TGTGCCAGCAGCCCCACTGGCGGGAGCTCCTACAATGAGCAGTTCTTC.

V and J are TRBV4-3 and TRBJ1-6; D not certain. V was cut by 1 base and J by 13 bases, with 11 bases left in between. Germline loops: CDR1 LGHNA, CDR2 YSLEER. This CDR3 is 13 amino acids long. CDR3 bases: TGCGCCAGCAGCCAAGTCCCGGAGTTGCCCCTCCACTTT. Its translation: CASSQVPELPLHF.

V gene TRBV7-9 combines with J gene TRBJ2-3, with D maybe TRBD1 (5 bases). V dropped 5 bases and J dropped 2 bases, with 14 bases sitting between them. The germline V gene has CDR1 SEHNR and CDR2 FQNEAQ (reference sequence). The CDR3 is 15 amino acids. The CDR3 region has the DNA TGTGCCAGCAGCCTCGAAGGGGTTGACACAGATACGCAGTATTTT. This encodes CASSLEGVDTDTQYF. The full variable domain, with the rest looked up from reference TRBV7-9 and TRBJ2-3, is DTGVSQNPRHKITKRGQNVTFRCDPISEHNRLYWYRQTLGQGPEFLTYFQNEAQLEKSRLLSDRFSAERPKGSFSTLEIQRTEQGDSAMYLCASSLEGVDTDTQYFGPGTRLTVL.

This clone was seen only a few times. At one end the junction does not follow the germline gene, possibly because of a read error. The V gene is TRBV6-5, the J gene TRBJ2-3; 10 bases line up with TRBD2. Looked up from germline, CDR1 is MNHEY and CDR2 is SVGAGI. CDR3 length: 15 residues. CDR3 in DNA: TGTGTCAGCAGTTACACTAGCGGGGTCACAGATACGCAGTATTTT. This translates into CVSSYTSGVTDTQYF.

For the CDR3, the DNA is TGTGCCAGCAGCTTGTCTCGCAGGGGGAACACCGGGGAGCTGTTTTTT. It yields the protein CASSLSRRGNTGELFF. The gene calls are TRBV7-2 and TRBJ2-2; a possible D gene is TRBD1 (6 bases). This CDR3 region has 16 residues. The germline CDR1 and CDR2 sequences are SGHTA and FQGNSA. V gave up 3 bases and J gave up 1 base, with 12 bases separating them. Full variable domain (rest looked up from reference TRBV7-2 and TRBJ2-2): GAGVSQSPSNKVTEKGKDVELRCDPISGHTALYWYRQSLGQGLEFLIYFQGNSAPDKSGLPSDRFSAERTGGSVSTLTIQRTQQEDSAVYLCASSLSRRGNTGELFFGEGSRLTVL.

V and J are TRBV2 and TRBJ2-1; 15 positions agree with TRBD2. The CDR3 has 15 amino acids. V lost 4 bases to trimming and J lost 10 bases; unmatched junction nucleotides: 5. In germline, CDR1 is SNHLY, CDR2 FYNNEI. CDR3 sequence (DNA): TGTGCCAGCAGTGCCCGGACTAGCGGGGGGGCGGAGCAGTTCTTC. Its translation: CASSARTSGGAEQFF. Supplemented by reference TRBV2 and TRBJ2-1, the full variable domain reads EPEVTQTPSHQVTQMGQEVILRCVPISNHLYFYWYRQILGQKVEFLVSFYNNEISEKSEIFDDQFSVERPDGSNFTLKIRSTKLEDSAMYFCASSARTSGGAEQFFGPGTRLTVL.

The rearrangement joins TRBV4-3 to TRBJ2-5, with D perhaps matching TRBD2 (6 bases). Trimming took 2 bases from V and 4 from J, leaving 14 bases between them. The germline gives CDR1 LGHNA, CDR2 YSLEER. The CDR3 is made up of 15 amino acids. Written as DNA, the CDR3 is TGCGCCAGCAGCCAAAAGGGAAGGGGAGGAGAGACCCAGTACTTC. Its translation is CASSQKGRGGETQYF.

This chain links TRBV7-2 with TRBJ2-7; no definite D call. This CDR3 comprises 12 residues. CDR1 and CDR2 (germline): SGHTA, FQGNSA. Trimming shortened V by 1 base and J by 8 bases, and 9 bases separated the two germline ends. In DNA form, the CDR3 reads TGTGCCAGCAGCTTAGATGTGCGGAAGCAGTACTTC. This encodes CASSLDVRKQYF.

This clone appeared once. The chain links TRBV5-1 to TRBJ2-1; 9 bases map to TRBD1. CDR1 SGHRS and CDR2 YFSETQ come from the germline V gene. The ends lost 4 bases at V and 8 bases at J; junction bases unmatched: 7. This CDR3 has 14 residues. The CDR3 DNA is TGCGCCAGCAGCAGGGACAGGGTTAGTCATGAGCAGTTCTTC. Amino acid sequence: CASSRDRVSHEQFF.

The chain combines TRBV7-9 with TRBJ2-7; the match to TRBD2 covers 13 bases. The germline V gene encodes CDR1 SEHNR and CDR2 FQNEAQ (reference sequence). This CDR3 has 13 amino acids. The trim removed 10 bases at V and 2 bases at J, leaving 2 bases unmatched. CDR3 coding DNA: TGTGCCACCGGGACTAGCGGGACCTACGAGCAGTACTTC. It yields the protein CATGTSGTYEQYF.

This chain connects TRBV29-1 to TRBJ2-1, with 8 bases that match TRBD2. Germline-derived CDR1 and CDR2 are SQVTM and ANQGSEA. This CDR3 has 17 residues. Unmatched junction bases numbered 19, after V lost 7 bases and J lost 5 bases. The CDR3 nucleotides are TGCAGCGCCTACCGGGGACTAGTATCTCCCGTCGACAATGAGCAGTTCTTC. Translated, it gives CSAYRGLVSPVDNEQFF.

In this sample, this clone turned up a few times. This sequence joins TRBV18 and TRBJ1-1; D not resolved. V lost 3 bases and J 3 bases, leaving 14 bases between the germline ends. This CDR3 spans 15 amino acids. Germline values: CDR1 KGHSH, CDR2 LQKENI. The CDR3, as DNA: TGTGCCAGCTCACCCACTATCGGGCGGGACACTGAAGCTTTCTTT. Amino acid sequence: CASSPTIGRDTEAFF. The full variable domain, completed using reference TRBV18 and TRBJ1-1, is NAGVMQNPRHLVRRRGQEARLRCSPMKGHSHVYWYRQLPEEGLKFMVYLQKENIIDESGMPKERFSAEFPKEGPSILRIQQVVRGDSAAYFCASSPTIGRDTEAFFGQGTRLTVV.

This rearrangement joins TRBV6-6 to TRBJ2-3; 7 bases fit TRBD2. Germline V gene lookup returns CDR1 MNHNY and CDR2 SVGAGI (reference sequence). Trimming removed 0 bases from V and 3 bases from J; junction bases left unmatched: 6. The CDR3 is made up of 16 amino acids. The CDR3 nucleotides read TGTGCCAGCAGTTACTCAGGCGGGAGAGGGACAGATACGCAGTATTTT. It translates to CASSYSGGRGTDTQYF.

Points on this clone: At one boundary the junction diverges from the germline segment, which might be a read error. The chain carries TRBV19 and TRBJ2-7, with D unresolved. Looked up from germline, CDR1 is LNHDA and CDR2 is SQIVND (reference sequence). This CDR3 is built from 13 residues. The CDR3 DNA reads TGTGCCAGTGGTATGACACATGCAAACGAGCAGTACTTC. It codes for CASGMTHANEQYF.

The chain is built from TRBV28 and TRBJ2-2; 13 positions agree with TRBD2. The germline gives CDR1 MDHEN, CDR2 SYDVKM. CDR3 size: 19 residues. V was clipped by 5 bases and J by 0 bases; unmatched bases: 9. CDR3 sequence: CASSPPPGTSGANTGELFF. CDR3 in DNA: TGTGCCAGCAGTCCCCCCCCCGGGACTAGCGGGGCGAACACCGGGGAGCTGTTTTTT.

The V and J genes are TRBV19 and TRBJ2-3, with D tentatively TRBD2 (6 bases). CDR3 length: 13 amino acids. V was cut by 5 bases and J by 4 bases, with 10 bases left in between. Germline V gene lookup returns CDR1 LNHDA and CDR2 SQIVND (reference sequence). CDR3 in DNA: TGTGCCAGTAGTCCCCCGGGGGCAGATACGCAGTATTTT. Protein: CASSPPGADTQYF. Looking up the rest from reference TRBV19 and TRBJ2-3 gives the full variable domain: DGGITQSPKYLFRKEGQNVTLSCEQNLNHDAMYWYRQDPGQGLRLIYYSQIVNDFQKGDIAEGYSVSREKKESFPLTVTSAQKNPTAFYLCASSPPGADTQYFGPGTRLTVL.

The chain is built from TRBV4-1 and TRBJ1-1, with D possibly being TRBD1 (6 bases). The CDR3 loop spans 15 amino acids. The germline CDR1 and CDR2 sequences are MGHRA and YSYEKL. V dropped 4 bases and J dropped 0 bases, with 12 bases sitting between them. The CDR3 spells CASSREDSLNTEAFF. The DNA of the CDR3 is TGCGCCAGCAGCCGAGAGGACAGTCTGAACACTGAAGCTTTCTTT.

This clone has just one count. The rearrangement joins TRBV19 to TRBJ2-6; 12 positions match TRBD1. Looked up from germline, CDR1 is LNHDA and CDR2 is SQIVND (reference sequence). The CDR3 runs to 18 residues. V was clipped by 4 bases and J by 4 bases; unmatched bases: 8. This CDR3 reads CASSTGTGGAGGANVLTF. The CDR3 DNA follows: TGTGCCAGTAGTACCGGGACAGGGGGCGCCGGAGGGGCCAACGTCCTGACTTTC.

J is TRBJ2-7 and V is TRBV19; D unresolved. Trimming shortened V by 4 bases and J by 6 bases, and 22 bases separated the two germline ends. Per germline, CDR1 LNHDA and CDR2 SQIVND (reference sequence). This CDR3 region has 16 residues. CDR3 sequence reads: CASSSHSSAEWSEQYF. For the CDR3, the DNA is TGTGCCAGTAGTAGCCATTCATCGGCAGAATGGAGCGAGCAGTACTTC.

The V gene is TRBV16, the J gene TRBJ2-1; 11 bases are a match to TRBD2. V lost 4 bases to trimming and J lost 9 bases; unmatched junction nucleotides: 5. CDR3 length: 14 amino acids. CDR1 is KGHSY and CDR2 is FQNENV in the germline V gene. CDR3 in amino acids: CASSLTSGSFEQFF. CDR3 DNA sequence: TGTGCCAGCAGCCTTACTAGCGGGAGTTTTGAGCAGTTCTTC.

The genes are TRBV19 and TRBJ2-1, with 8 positions matching TRBD2. This CDR3 contains 16 residues. Germline-derived CDR1 and CDR2 are LNHDA and SQIVND (reference sequence). V was pared by 4 bases and J by 1 base, with 6 bases of the junction left unmatched. This CDR3 is CASSTISGSSYNEQFF. For the CDR3, the DNA is TGTGCCAGTAGTACTATCAGCGGGAGTTCCTACAATGAGCAGTTCTTC.

This sequence joins TRBV18 and TRBJ2-7; 8 nucleotides match TRBD1. This CDR3 region has 16 residues. Per germline, CDR1 KGHSH and CDR2 LQKENI. J lost 0 bases, V lost 6 bases, and 10 bases had no gene match. CDR3 coding DNA: TGTGCCAGCTCCCAGGGGGCAGGGTCACCCTCCTACGAGCAGTACTTC. It codes for CASSQGAGSPSYEQYF.

This chain joins TRBV7-2 and TRBJ2-1, with 10 positions matching TRBD1. The junction had 11 bases not matched to a gene; V was cut back by 6 bases and J by 6 bases. Germline values: CDR1 SGHTA, CDR2 FQGNSA. The CDR3 length is 16 residues. Here the CDR3 reads CASSIAGQGFGNEQFF. CDR3 in DNA: TGTGCCAGCAGTATCGCGGGACAGGGGTTCGGCAATGAGCAGTTCTTC.

The V call is TRBV6-1, the J call TRBJ2-4; 8 positions agree with TRBD1. Germline-derived CDR1 and CDR2 are MNHNS and SASEGT. The trim removed 10 bases at V and 0 bases at J, leaving 2 bases unmatched. CDR3 length: 13 residues. CDR3 sequence (DNA): TGTGCCACGACAGGGGTAGCCAAAAACATTCAGTACTTC. It codes for CATTGVAKNIQYF.

The chain carries TRBV15 and TRBJ1-2, with TRBD1 as a possible D gene (6 bases). V gave up 5 bases and J gave up 6 bases, with 10 bases separating them. From germline, CDR1 is LNHNV and CDR2 YYDKDF (reference sequence). CDR3 size: 12 residues. The CDR3 is CATSEDRHGYTF. CDR3 nucleotides: TGTGCCACCAGCGAAGACAGGCATGGCTACACCTTC.